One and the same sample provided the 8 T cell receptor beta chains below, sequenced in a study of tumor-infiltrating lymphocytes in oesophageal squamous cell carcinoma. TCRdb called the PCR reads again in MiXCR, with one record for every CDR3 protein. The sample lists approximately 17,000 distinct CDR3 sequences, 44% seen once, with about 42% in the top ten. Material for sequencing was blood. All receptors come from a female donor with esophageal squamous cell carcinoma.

The CDR3, as DNA: TGTGCCAGCAGTTTTTTCGACACCCGCGGGCCCCAGCATTTT. It is translated as CASSFFDTRGPQHF. The chain is built from TRBV28 and TRBJ1-5; D is unresolved. Germline lookup yields CDR1 MDHEN and CDR2 SYDVKM. Trimming cost V 3 bases and J 9 bases, with 15 bases left between them. The CDR3 contains 14 residues.

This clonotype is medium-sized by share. For the CDR3, the DNA is TGTGCCAGCAGCTTATCTCTCGAGCAGTACTTC. Residues: CASSLSLEQYF. The rearrangement joins TRBV7-2 to TRBJ2-7, with D hard to call. The CDR3 sequence is 11 residues long. V was shortened by 2 bases and J by 6 bases, with 5 bases between the two germline ends. The V gene's germline CDR1 is SGHTA and CDR2 FQGNSA.

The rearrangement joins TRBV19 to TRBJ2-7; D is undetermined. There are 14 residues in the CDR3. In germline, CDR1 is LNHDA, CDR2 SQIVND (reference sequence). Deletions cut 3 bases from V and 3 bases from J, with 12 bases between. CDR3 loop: CASSISLLVYEQYF. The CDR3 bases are TGTGCCAGTAGTATTTCTCTTCTGGTCTACGAGCAGTACTTC.

The CDR3 DNA follows: TGTGCCAGCAGCTTAGTGGCAGGAGAGGATCAGCCCCAGCATTTT. Its protein is CASSLVAGEDQPQHF. The chain joins TRBV7-2 to TRBJ1-5; D is unresolved. With 1 base removed from V and 5 bases from J, the gap between germline ends came to 12 bases. This CDR3 contains 15 residues. Germline V lookup: CDR1 SGHTA, CDR2 FQGNSA.

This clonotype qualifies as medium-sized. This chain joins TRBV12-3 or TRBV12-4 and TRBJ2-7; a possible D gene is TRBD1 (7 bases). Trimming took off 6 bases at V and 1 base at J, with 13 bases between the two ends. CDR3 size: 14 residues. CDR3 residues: CASRQGRFSYEQYF. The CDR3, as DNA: TGTGCCAGCAGACAGGGGAGGTTTTCCTACGAGCAGTACTTC.

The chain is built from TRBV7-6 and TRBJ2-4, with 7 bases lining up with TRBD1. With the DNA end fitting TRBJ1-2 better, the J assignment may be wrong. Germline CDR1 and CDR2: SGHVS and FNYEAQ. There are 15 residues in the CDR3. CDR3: CASSPYDRANYGYTF. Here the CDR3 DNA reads TGTGCCAGCAGCCCCTACGACAGGGCAAACTATGGCTACACCTTC.

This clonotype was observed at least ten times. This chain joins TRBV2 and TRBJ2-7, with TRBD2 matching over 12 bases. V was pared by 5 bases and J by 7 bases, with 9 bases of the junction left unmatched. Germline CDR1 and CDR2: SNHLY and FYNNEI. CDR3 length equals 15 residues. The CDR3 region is CASSSGLAGRGEQYF. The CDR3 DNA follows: TGTGCCAGCAGTTCTGGACTAGCGGGACGGGGGGAGCAGTACTTC.

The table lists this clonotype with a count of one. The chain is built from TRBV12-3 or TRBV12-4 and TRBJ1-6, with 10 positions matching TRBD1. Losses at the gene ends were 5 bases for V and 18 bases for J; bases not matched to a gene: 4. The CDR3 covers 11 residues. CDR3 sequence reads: CASSQRTGGHF. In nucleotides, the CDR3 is TGTGCCAGCAGTCAACGGACAGGGGGCCACTTT.